This T cell receptor beta chain was sequenced for a study of T cell repertoires in cytomegalovirus infection. MiXCR, applied by TCRdb to the reads, yields one record per CDR3 protein. In the table there are roughly 760,000 distinct CDR3 sequences, roughly 36% of which are singletons. This clonotype was observed a handful of times. CDR1 MNHNS and CDR2 SASEGT come from the germline V gene. With 5 bases removed from V and 6 bases from J, the gap between germline ends came to 10 bases. This CDR3 is 13 amino acids long. V is TRBV6-1 and J is TRBJ2-2; weak D call: TRBD2 (5 bases). Sample: PBMCs. The source is a human donor in good health (CMV status not recorded). Some clones in this sample may be carry-over from other donors' samples. The CDR3 coding sequence is TGTGCCAGCAGTCGCTCGGAGGCCGGGGAGCTGTTTTTT. It encodes CASSRSEAGELFF.